The next 8 T cell receptor beta chains were all read from a single sample in a study of T cells in Graves' hyperthyroidism and ophthalmopathy. RNA transcripts were the template for amplifying TCR beta CDR3 regions. HTBI primers drove first-round RT-PCR of the TCR CDR3. One entry per CDR3 protein, called by TCRdb with MiXCR from the multiplex PCR reads. The sample lists hundreds of thousands of distinct CDR3 sequences, roughly 22% occurring once. Specimen: blood. Source of these receptors: a woman aged 70-85 years with Graves' ophthalmopathy.

V usage is TRBV7-2 and J usage is TRBJ2-5; D gene unclear. From germline, CDR1 is SGHTA and CDR2 FQGNSA. Between the trimmed V and J ends, which lost 6 bases and 2 bases, there was a span of 16 bases. This CDR3 comprises 15 residues. The CDR3 nucleotides read TGTGCCAGCAGTCCTGATTTAGCAGTTCAAGAGACCCAGTACTTC. Translated: CASSPDLAVQETQYF.

This clonotype was picked up a small number of times. The chain employs TRBV20-1 and TRBJ2-3; TRBD2 is a possible D gene (6 bases). V lost 5 bases to trimming and J lost 1 base, with 10 bases between them. Germline V gene sequence: CDR1 DFQATT, CDR2 SNEGSKA (reference sequence). The CDR3 covers 13 residues. Here the CDR3 DNA reads TGCAGTGCTGCGGGGCTCCGCACAGATACGCAGTATTTT. Its protein product is CSAAGLRTDTQYF.

This clonotype was counted at least ten times. V gene TRBV3-1 combines with J gene TRBJ1-1, with TRBD1 matching over 8 bases. Unmatched junction bases numbered 8, after V lost 3 bases and J lost 5 bases. Germline CDR1 LGHDT, CDR2 YNNKEL (reference sequence). CDR3 length equals 15 residues. CDR3 coding DNA: TGTGCCAGCAGCCATCCCGGGACAGGCCTGACTGAAGCTTTCTTT. This gives the protein CASSHPGTGLTEAFF.

This clonotype has more than one count but fewer than ten. The chain combines TRBV27 with TRBJ2-5; 8 bases map to TRBD1. This CDR3 region has 14 residues. J was trimmed by 4 bases and V by 3 bases; bases with no gene match: 4. Germline-derived CDR1 and CDR2 are MNHEY and SMNVEV (reference sequence). This chain's CDR3 is CASSLRDRTETQYF. Here the CDR3 DNA reads TGTGCCAGCAGTTTGCGGGACAGGACAGAGACCCAGTACTTC.

With regard to this clonotype: The junction does not match germline at one end; this may be a read error. The J gene is TRBJ2-4, the V gene TRBV12-3 or TRBV12-4; maybe TRBD2 (5 bases). The CDR3 consists of 12 residues. In DNA, the CDR3 is TGTGCCGGCAGTCCCACTAGGTACATTCAGTACTTC. This gives the protein CAGSPTRYIQYF.

The sample holds many counts of this clonotype. V and J are TRBV15 and TRBJ1-1, with D uncertain. This CDR3 has 15 amino acids. V shed 2 bases and J shed 2 bases, with 12 bases lying between them. Germline values: CDR1 LNHNV, CDR2 YYDKDF (reference sequence). CDR3: CATSRRGPLNTEAFF. For the CDR3, the DNA is TGTGCCACCAGCAGACGAGGTCCCCTAAACACTGAAGCTTTCTTT. The whole variable domain, remainder taken from reference TRBV15 and TRBJ1-1, is DAMVIQNPRYQVTQFGKPVTLSCSQTLNHNVMYWYQQKSSQAPKLLFHYYDKDFNNEADTPDNFQSRRPNTSFCFLDIRSPGLGDTAMYLCATSRRGPLNTEAFFGQGTRLTVV.

The rearrangement links TRBV19 to TRBJ1-6; 9 bases fit TRBD1. The CDR3 sequence is 14 residues long. Germline V gene data show CDR1 as LNHDA and CDR2 as SQIVND (reference sequence). The V and J ends lost 6 bases and 8 bases, in that order; junction bases with no gene match: 5. The CDR3 spells CASRLRTGDSPLHF. The CDR3 coding sequence is TGTGCCAGTAGACTTCGGACAGGGGATTCACCCCTCCACTTT.

The chain employs TRBV6-5 and TRBJ2-1, with TRBD2 matching 11 bases. Germline CDR1 MNHEY, CDR2 SVGAGI. The V segment lost 0 bases and the J segment 0 bases; nucleotides outside the gene matches: 10. The CDR3 runs 20 residues. In DNA, the CDR3 is TGTGCCAGCAGTTACTCGATCCTAGCGGGGGGATATAGCTCCTACAATGAGCAGTTCTTC. This sequence encodes CASSYSILAGGYSSYNEQFF.